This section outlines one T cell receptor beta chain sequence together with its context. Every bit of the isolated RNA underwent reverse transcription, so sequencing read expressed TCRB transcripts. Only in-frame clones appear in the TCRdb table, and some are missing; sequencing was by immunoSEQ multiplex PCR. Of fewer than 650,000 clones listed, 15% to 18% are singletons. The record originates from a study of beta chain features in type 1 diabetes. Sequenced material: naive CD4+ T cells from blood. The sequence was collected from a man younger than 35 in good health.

CDR3 bases: TGTGCCAGCTGCTCAGGGTACTCTGGAAACACCATATATTTT. Its protein product is CASCSGYSGNTIYF. The rearrangement joins TRBV4-2 to TRBJ1-3; a possible D gene is TRBD1 (5 bases). The V gene's germline CDR1 is LGHNA and CDR2 YNFKEQ. V lost 8 bases and J 0 bases, leaving 11 bases between the germline ends. This CDR3 has 14 amino acids.